Sequencing of this TCR beta chain was carried out in a study of CD4 T cells in relation to SARS-CoV-2 and coronaviruses. Germline lookup yields CDR1 LGHNA and CDR2 YSLEER. The CDR3 sequence is 15 residues long. The V end lost 0 bases, the J end lost 7 bases, and 15 bases lay between the germline ends. In regard to this clone: Its antigen is currently unknown.

The data were produced by immunoSEQ multiplex PCR, yet TCRdb's version contains in-frame clones alone and is incomplete. The data contain roughly 15,000 clones, 82% of them singletons. The unexposed donors gave CD4+ T cells in about 2011-2019, prior to COVID-19. CD4+ T cells were isolated from the cells after about ten days of culture. This chain connects TRBV4-3 to TRBJ1-1; D remains unclear. The sequencing sample was made of CD4+ T cells from PBMCs, cultured in vitro. This TCR was recovered from a human donor in good health. This chain's CDR3 is CASSQELGYSDEAFF. In nucleotides, the CDR3 is TGCGCCAGCAGCCAAGAGTTGGGGTACAGCGATGAAGCTTTCTTT.